The 26 T cell receptor beta chains below all came from one sample that was sequenced in a study of T cell repertoires in cytomegalovirus infection. TCRdb ran MiXCR on the reads and lists one entry per CDR3 protein. The top ten hold roughly 2.9% of the sample, which has 150,000 to 200,000 distinct CDR3 sequences, roughly a fifth seen once. Sequenced sample: PBMCs. Receptors were obtained from a human donor in good health (CMV status not recorded). Some clones in this sample may be carry-over from other donors' samples.

This clonotype came up a few times. The J gene is TRBJ2-7, the V gene TRBV27; 8 bases agree with TRBD2. The V gene end was trimmed by 2 bases and the J gene end by 5 bases; junction bases not matched to a gene: 8. This CDR3 is 15 amino acids long. The germline gives CDR1 MNHEY, CDR2 SMNVEV (reference sequence). The CDR3 is CASSLVAGTVNEQYF. The CDR3 DNA reads as TGTGCCAGCAGTTTAGTAGCGGGAACGGTCAACGAGCAGTACTTC.

This clonotype occurred a few times. The chain couples TRBV6-5 to TRBJ2-2; 8 bases fit TRBD2. CDR1 is MNHEY, CDR2 SVGAGI, per germline. J was trimmed by 4 bases and V by 2 bases; bases with no gene match: 6. CDR3 length equals 16 residues. CDR3 bases: TGTGCCAGCAGTTACCGGCGGGAGGCGGGCACCGGGGAGCTGTTTTTT. Amino acid sequence: CASSYRREAGTGELFF.

This chain uses TRBV5-1 with TRBJ2-2; 13 positions agree with TRBD2. The CDR3 consists of 17 residues. The germline V gene has CDR1 SGHRS and CDR2 YFSETQ. J was trimmed by 6 bases and V by 4 bases; bases with no gene match: 9. This CDR3 reads CASSANGLAGDPGELFF. The CDR3 DNA reads as TGCGCCAGCAGCGCAAACGGACTAGCGGGAGATCCCGGGGAGCTGTTTTTT.

This clonotype was counted a few times. The chain joins TRBV19 to TRBJ2-2, with 11 bases identical to TRBD1. The V gene's germline CDR1 is LNHDA and CDR2 SQIVND (reference sequence). The V segment lost 6 bases and the J segment 5 bases; nucleotides outside the gene matches: 2. The CDR3 totals 14 residues. CDR3 protein: CASRGQGATGELFF. For the CDR3, the DNA is TGTGCCAGTAGAGGACAGGGGGCGACCGGGGAGCTGTTTTTT.

V usage is TRBV3-1 and J usage is TRBJ2-5; D is undetermined. CDR1 and CDR2 (germline): LGHDT, YNNKEL (reference sequence). CDR3 length: 13 residues. V was pared by 1 base and J by 5 bases, with 8 bases between. DNA for the CDR3: TGTGCCAGCAGCCAAGGCGTCCGGGAGACCCAGTACTTC. Protein product: CASSQGVRETQYF.

This clonotype was picked up many times. The V and J genes are TRBV6-5 and TRBJ2-7; no definite D call. The length of the CDR3 is 11 residues. V lost 7 bases and J lost 3, with 7 bases in between. Germline V gene sequence: CDR1 MNHEY, CDR2 SVGAGI. CDR3 protein: CASTIGYEQYF. CDR3 DNA: TGTGCCAGCACTATAGGCTACGAGCAGTACTTC.

The chain combines TRBV6-8 with TRBJ2-7; 12 bases fit TRBD1. Losses at the gene ends were 6 bases for V and 7 bases for J; bases not matched to a gene: 10. CDR1 and CDR2 (germline): MNHGY, SAAAGT. This CDR3 has 15 amino acids. DNA of the CDR3: TGTGCCAGCAGCCGCGGGGGACAGGGGGCGAAGGAGCAGTACTTC. Its translation: CASSRGGQGAKEQYF.

This clonotype was observed a single time. One base away lies a much larger clone, so this may be a sequencing read error. In DNA form, the CDR3 reads TGTGCCAGCAGTTACTCTGGGACTAGAGGCACGAAAGAGACCCAGTGCTTC. This encodes CASSYSGTRGTKETQCF. This sequence joins TRBV6-8 and TRBJ2-5; 8 bases align to TRBD2. CDR1 and CDR2 (germline): MNHGY, SAAAGT. The CDR3 extends over 17 amino acids.

This clonotype was seen repeatedly, ten times or more. This chain uses TRBV7-6 with TRBJ2-3; D may match TRBD1 or TRBD2 (6 bases each). Germline V gene data show CDR1 as SGHVS and CDR2 as FNYEAQ. The CDR3 loop spans 13 amino acids. Trimming cost V 6 bases and J 5 bases, with 12 bases left between them. CDR3 loop: CASSREGGDTQYF. The CDR3 DNA sequence: TGTGCCAGCAGTCGAGAGGGGGGAGATACGCAGTATTTT.

The V call is TRBV12-3 or TRBV12-4, the J call TRBJ2-3, with D perhaps given as TRBD1 or TRBD2 (5 bases each). The CDR3 sequence is 17 residues long. Trimming shortened V by 6 bases and J by 6 bases, and 25 bases separated the two germline ends. DNA of the CDR3: TGTGCCAGCAGATTTTATGCCCTGGGGACGCCCGAGGATACGCAGTATTTT. This codes for CASRFYALGTPEDTQYF.

The chain combines TRBV11-2 with TRBJ1-1; D remains unclear. CDR3 length: 11 residues. Germline V CDR1 and CDR2: SGHAT, FQNNGV. Trimming left V 6 bases short and J 11 bases short, with 13 bases between. The CDR3 loop reads CASSQAVRAFF. CDR3 bases: TGTGCCAGCAGTCAAGCAGTCAGGGCTTTCTTT.

This clonotype appeared a few times. The chain's CDR3 is CASRPSGTSSYEQYF. DNA of the CDR3: TGTGCCAGCAGACCCTCCGGGACTAGCAGCTACGAGCAGTACTTC. V and J are TRBV12-3 or TRBV12-4 and TRBJ2-7; 9 bases align to TRBD2. V shed 6 bases and J 3 bases; nucleotides not matched to a gene: 9. The CDR3 consists of 15 residues.

This clonotype was detected many times. V is TRBV7-2 and J is TRBJ1-2; D gene unclear. Germline V CDR1 and CDR2: SGHTA, FQGNSA. V lost 0 bases, J lost 0 bases, and 5 bases lay in between. The CDR3 extends over 14 amino acids. DNA for the CDR3: TGTGCCAGCAGCTTAGCCTCGGCTAACTATGGCTACACCTTC. Amino acid sequence: CASSLASANYGYTF.

This clonotype occurred many times. The chain recombines TRBV19 with TRBJ2-3, with D perhaps matching TRBD1 or TRBD2 (6 bases each). V dropped 6 bases and J dropped 6 bases, with 19 bases sitting between them. The CDR3 is 15 amino acids. Germline-derived CDR1 and CDR2 are LNHDA and SQIVND (reference sequence). CDR3 bases: TGTGCCAGTAGAGATTCCCCGGGGGCAAGGGATACGCAGTATTTT. It specifies CASRDSPGARDTQYF.

Only a few counts were recorded for this clonotype. The chain joins TRBV28 to TRBJ2-1; D may be TRBD1 (6 bases). The germline V gene has CDR1 MDHEN and CDR2 SYDVKM. The CDR3 extends over 16 amino acids. Trimming stripped 6 bases from V and 0 bases from J, with 15 bases between. The CDR3 DNA sequence: TGTGCCAGCAGCGCTCCGGACAGCAGCTCCTACAATGAGCAGTTCTTC. Translated, it gives CASSAPDSSSYNEQFF. Based on the CDR3 plus reference TRBV28 and TRBJ2-1, the full variable domain is DVKVTQSSRYLVKRTGEKVFLECVQDMDHENMFWYRQDPGLGLRLIYFSYDVKMKEKGDIPEGYSVSREKKERFSLILESASTNQTSMYLCASSAPDSSSYNEQFFGPGTRLTVL.

This clonotype was counted at least ten times. The gene calls are TRBV7-9 and TRBJ2-7; weak D call: TRBD2 (6 bases). Germline CDR1 is SEHNR and CDR2 is FQNEAQ (reference sequence). V lost 6 bases, J lost 2 bases, and 8 bases lay in between. The CDR3 is 12 residues long. The CDR3 spells CASSGGTYEQYF. The CDR3 nucleotides are TGTGCCAGCAGTGGGGGGACCTACGAGCAGTACTTC.

This clonotype was seen at least ten times. The junction does not match germline at one end; this may be a read error. The V and J genes are TRBV7-7 and TRBJ2-1; 14 bases agree with TRBD2. CDR1 and CDR2 from the germline V gene are SSHAT and FNYEAQ (reference sequence). The CDR3 extends over 18 amino acids. CDR3 coding DNA: TGTGCTAGCAGCCCCGGACTAGCGGGAGGCCTCTCCTACAATGAGCAGTTCTTC. It encodes CASSPGLAGGLSYNEQFF.

The sample holds many counts of this clonotype. The chain joins TRBV28 to TRBJ1-5; possibly TRBD1 for D (5 bases). This CDR3 contains 14 residues. V lost 1 base, J lost 5 bases, and 9 bases lay in between. The V gene's germline CDR1 is MDHEN and CDR2 SYDVKM. CDR3 coding DNA: TGTGCCAGCAGTTTATTTCCAGGGCATCAGCCCCAGCATTTT. Its protein is CASSLFPGHQPQHF.

The chain couples TRBV6-1 to TRBJ1-4; possibly TRBD1 for D (5 bases). V gave up 7 bases and J gave up 5 bases, with 17 bases separating them. This CDR3 has 15 amino acids. The germline V gene encodes CDR1 MNHNS and CDR2 SASEGT. The CDR3 is CASIRDGYLNEKLFF. The CDR3 coding sequence is TGTGCCAGCATCCGGGACGGCTATCTAAATGAAAAACTGTTTTTT.

This clonotype came up a few times. V and J are TRBV29-1 and TRBJ2-7, with 13 bases identical to TRBD2. CDR3 size: 14 residues. V shed 5 bases, J shed 2 bases, and the junction held 3 bases outside the gene matches. Germline CDR1 reads SQVTM; CDR2 reads ANQGSEA. Here the CDR3 DNA reads TGCAGCGTTCGGACTAGCGGGAGAACCTACGAGCAGTACTTC. This codes for CSVRTSGRTYEQYF.

This clonotype has at least ten counts. This sequence joins TRBV7-2 and TRBJ1-1; tentative D call: TRBD1 (6 bases). Germline CDR1 reads SGHTA; CDR2 reads FQGNSA. This CDR3 is 14 amino acids long. Between the trimmed V and J ends, which lost 5 bases and 1 base, there was a span of 11 bases. CDR3 sequence reads: CASSLLGGNTEAFF. Here the CDR3 DNA reads TGTGCCAGCAGCCTCCTAGGGGGGAACACTGAAGCTTTCTTT. The complete variable domain, with remaining parts taken from reference TRBV7-2 and TRBJ1-1, reads GAGVSQSPSNKVTEKGKDVELRCDPISGHTALYWYRQSLGQGLEFLIYFQGNSAPDKSGLPSDRFSAERTGGSVSTLTIQRTQQEDSAVYLCASSLLGGNTEAFFGQGTRLTVV.

This clonotype has a count of ten or more. The V gene is TRBV7-2, the J gene TRBJ2-5, with D tentatively TRBD1 (7 bases). This CDR3 has 15 residues. CDR1 SGHTA and CDR2 FQGNSA come from the germline V gene. Trimming removed 5 bases from V and 5 bases from J, with 18 bases in between. This chain's CDR3 is CASSQPTGRSETQYF. CDR3 nucleotides: TGTGCCAGCAGCCAACCGACAGGGAGGTCTGAGACCCAGTACTTC.

This clonotype was counted between two and nine times. The rearrangement uses TRBV20-1 and TRBJ1-5; D is perhaps TRBD1 (6 bases). Trimming left V 1 base short and J 0 bases short, with 16 bases between. The CDR3 loop spans 17 amino acids. Germline loops: CDR1 DFQATT, CDR2 SNEGSKA (reference sequence). The CDR3 region is CSARAGGATYSNQPQHF. CDR3 sequence (DNA): TGCAGTGCTAGAGCGGGGGGGGCGACTTATAGCAATCAGCCCCAGCATTTT.

This clonotype was seen only a few times. The CDR3 DNA reads as TGCGCCAGCAGCGCGGGACTAGCGGGGGCTTCCTCCTACGAGCAGTACTTC. It translates to CASSAGLAGASSYEQYF. The rearrangement uses TRBV5-1 and TRBJ2-7; 14 bases are a match to TRBD2. There are 17 residues in the CDR3. The junction had 6 bases not matched to a gene; V was cut back by 4 bases and J by 0 bases. The germline V gene encodes CDR1 SGHRS and CDR2 YFSETQ.

This clonotype occurred a few times. This chain connects TRBV2 to TRBJ1-5; D is uncertain. CDR3 length: 12 amino acids. Germline V lookup: CDR1 SNHLY, CDR2 FYNNEI. V lost 3 bases, J lost 6 bases, and 6 bases lay in between. The CDR3 spells CASSDRSQPQHF. The CDR3 bases are TGTGCCAGCAGTGACCGGAGTCAGCCCCAGCATTTT.

CDR3 nucleotides: TGCAGTGCTAGAGCGCTAAGACAGGAAAGCAAGGACACTGAAGCTTTCTTT. Translating it yields CSARALRQESKDTEAFF. The chain combines TRBV20-1 with TRBJ1-1; maybe TRBD1 (6 bases). Germline CDR1 reads DFQATT; CDR2 reads SNEGSKA (reference sequence). The CDR3 extends over 17 amino acids. V was cut by 1 base and J by 3 bases, with 21 bases left in between.